A single T cell receptor (beta chain) is shown here with its context. Hyperthyroidism, newly diagnosed and lasting under 2 months, affected patients aged 18 to 65. Out of less than 12 ml of fresh peripheral blood came the PBMCs. This sample is drawn from a study of T cells in Graves' hyperthyroidism and ophthalmopathy. V was cut by 5 bases and J by 4 bases, with 17 bases left in between. This CDR3 has 15 residues. CDR1 is SEHNR, CDR2 FQNEAQ, per germline (reference sequence). Amplification of TCR beta CDR3 regions was performed using RNA transcripts as template. A set of HTBI primers served as the primers for a first-round RT-PCR of the TCR CDR3. TCRdb redid the calling of the multiplex PCR reads with MiXCR, one entry per CDR3 protein. Here the sample spans fewer than 900,000 distinct CDR3 sequences, under 20% being singletons.

V is TRBV7-9 and J is TRBJ1-2, with D tentatively TRBD1 (5 bases). Sequenced sample: blood. The clonotype was recovered from a woman aged 50 to 65 with Graves' hyperthyroidism that later progressed to Graves' ophthalmopathy. CDR3 in amino acids: CASSPEGSSGYGYTF. The CDR3 coding sequence is TGTGCCAGCAGCCCCGAGGGGTCTTCGGGCTATGGCTACACCTTC.